This T cell receptor beta chain was retrieved from a study of cytomegalovirus exposure and HLA in healthy donors. On the study more broadly: Genetic ancestry analysis placed about 84% of the 398 donors that were genotyped in the Caucasian-associated cluster.

Overall study findings and caveats: A later analysis showed HLA-associated TCR beta chains outstripping equally common others in clonal expansion.

The PCR made use of 60 Vbeta and 13 Jbeta primers. Only in-frame clones appear in the TCRdb table, and some are missing; sequencing was by immunoSEQ multiplex PCR. The sample contains 130,000 or so clones, around 9% of which appear only once. Note on this clone: Its antigen is unidentified.

The V segment lost 1 base and the J segment 10 bases; nucleotides outside the gene matches: 3. The germline V gene has CDR1 SGHTA and CDR2 FQGTGA. CDR3 length equals 14 residues. Although they were nominally healthy when sampled, donors likely had unrecorded immune exposures. Sample: PBMCs. This receptor was identified in a man aged 40-55 years in good health and CMV-seronegative. V is TRBV7-3 and J is TRBJ2-1, with 11 bases that match TRBD2. Written as DNA, the CDR3 is TGTGCCAGCAGCTTAAAAGCTAGCGGGGGGGAGCAGTTCTTC. Its translation: CASSLKASGGEQFF. The full variable domain, its missing parts supplied by reference TRBV7-3 and TRBJ2-1, is GAGVSQTPSNKVTEKGKYVELRCDPISGHTALYWYRQSLGQGPEFLIYFQGTGAADDSGLPNDRFFAVRPEGSVSTLKIQRTERGDSAVYLCASSLKASGGEQFFGPGTRLTVL.